This TCR beta chain was observed in a study of Ad26.COV2.S vaccination and SARS-CoV-2 variants. Across the whole study: Ad26.COV2.S was injected intramuscularly once or twice, 56 days apart.

Study-level points and caveats: In vaccinated individuals, spike-specific CD8+ and CD4+ T cell responses reportedly displayed substantial breadth. Vaccinees showed greater spike-specific TCR breadth than placebo recipients.

On this clone: What it binds is unknown.

Described treatment: 15 to 20 received Ad26.COV2.S at low or high dose, single or two shots; 5 received placebo; per-sample allocation not given. Vaccine and placebo recipients were sampled on day 63 after the first injection. Donor was an adult aged 18-55 years in Boston. The table came from immunoSEQ multiplex PCR; TCRdb's copy has only in-frame clones and leaves some out. The sample shows a few hundred thousand clones, about nine tenths of them seen only once. This CDR3 is 14 amino acids long. The V gene lost 5 bases and the J gene lost 4 bases, with 17 bases spanning the gap. Per the germline V gene, CDR1 is GTSNPN and CDR2 is SVGIG (reference sequence).

The clonotype originates from a person aged 18 to 59 who received the Ad26.COV2.S COVID-19 vaccine or a placebo. The gene calls are TRBV30 and TRBJ1-2; TRBD1 is a possible D gene (5 bases). The input for sequencing was peripheral blood, taken in a trial of Ad26.COV2.S vaccine versus placebo. The DNA of the CDR3 is TGTGCCTGGCGTGAAACCGGGGCCGGCTATGGCTACACCTTC. Its protein is CAWRETGAGYGYTF.